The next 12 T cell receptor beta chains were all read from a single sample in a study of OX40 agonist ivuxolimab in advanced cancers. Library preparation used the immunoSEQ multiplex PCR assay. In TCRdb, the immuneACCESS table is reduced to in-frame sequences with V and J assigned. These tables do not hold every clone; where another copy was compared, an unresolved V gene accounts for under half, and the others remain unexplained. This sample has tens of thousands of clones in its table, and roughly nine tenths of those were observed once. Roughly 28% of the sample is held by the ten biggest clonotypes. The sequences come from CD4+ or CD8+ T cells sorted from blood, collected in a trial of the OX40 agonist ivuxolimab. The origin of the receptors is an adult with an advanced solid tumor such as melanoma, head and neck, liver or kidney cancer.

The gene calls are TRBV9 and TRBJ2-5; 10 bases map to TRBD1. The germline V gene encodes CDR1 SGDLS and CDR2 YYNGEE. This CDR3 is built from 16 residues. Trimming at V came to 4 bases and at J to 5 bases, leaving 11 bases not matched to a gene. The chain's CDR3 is CASSIHRDRGGETQYF. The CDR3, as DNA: TGTGCCAGCAGCATCCACCGGGACAGGGGTGGGGAGACCCAGTACTTC.

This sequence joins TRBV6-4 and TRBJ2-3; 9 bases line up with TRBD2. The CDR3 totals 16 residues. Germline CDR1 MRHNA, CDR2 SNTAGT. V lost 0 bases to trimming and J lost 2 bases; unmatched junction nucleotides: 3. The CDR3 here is CASSDSAGGSTDTQYF. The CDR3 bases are TGTGCCAGCAGTGACTCGGCGGGAGGGTCCACAGATACGCAGTATTTT.

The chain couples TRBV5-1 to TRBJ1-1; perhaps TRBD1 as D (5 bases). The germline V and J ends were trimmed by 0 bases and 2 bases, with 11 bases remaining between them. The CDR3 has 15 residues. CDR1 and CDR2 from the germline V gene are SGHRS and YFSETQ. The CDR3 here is CASSLAIGGNTEAFF. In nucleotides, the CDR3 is TGCGCCAGCAGCTTGGCCATTGGGGGTAACACTGAAGCTTTCTTT.

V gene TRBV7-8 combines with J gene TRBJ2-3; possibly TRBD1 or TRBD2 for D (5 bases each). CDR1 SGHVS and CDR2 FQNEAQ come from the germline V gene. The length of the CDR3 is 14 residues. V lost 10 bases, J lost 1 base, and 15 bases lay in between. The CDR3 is CATAGWGRTDTQYF. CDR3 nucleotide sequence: TGTGCCACAGCCGGGTGGGGACGCACAGATACGCAGTATTTT.

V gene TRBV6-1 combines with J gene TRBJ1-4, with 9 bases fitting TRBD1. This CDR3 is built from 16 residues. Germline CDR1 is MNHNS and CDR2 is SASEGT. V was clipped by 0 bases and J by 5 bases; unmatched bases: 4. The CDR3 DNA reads TGTGCCAGCAGTGAAGCCGGGGGGACAGGGAATGAAAAACTGTTTTTT. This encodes CASSEAGGTGNEKLFF.

The CDR3 here is CASSLVRGDTEAFF. The CDR3 DNA is TGTGCCAGCAGCTTAGTGAGGGGGGACACTGAAGCTTTCTTT. This sequence joins TRBV7-6 and TRBJ1-1; the D gene is possibly TRBD1 (6 bases). With 1 base removed from V and 3 bases from J, the gap between germline ends came to 9 bases. The CDR3 contains 14 residues. The germline gives CDR1 SGHVS, CDR2 FNYEAQ.

CDR3 sequence: CASSTPRDSKDTQYF. The CDR3 DNA follows: TGTGCCAGTAGTACCCCCCGGGACTCCAAAGATACGCAGTATTTT. The chain is built from TRBV19 and TRBJ2-3; tentative D call: TRBD2 (6 bases). The CDR3 covers 15 residues. Germline CDR1 and CDR2: LNHDA and SQIVND (reference sequence). The V end was cut by 4 bases, the J end by 5 bases, with 16 bases between.

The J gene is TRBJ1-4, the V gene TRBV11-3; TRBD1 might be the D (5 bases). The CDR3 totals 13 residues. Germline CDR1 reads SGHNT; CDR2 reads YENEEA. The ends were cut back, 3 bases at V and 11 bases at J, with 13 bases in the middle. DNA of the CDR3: TGTGCCAGCAGCTTTGGGCCGGACATTAAACTGTTTTTT. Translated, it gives CASSFGPDIKLFF.

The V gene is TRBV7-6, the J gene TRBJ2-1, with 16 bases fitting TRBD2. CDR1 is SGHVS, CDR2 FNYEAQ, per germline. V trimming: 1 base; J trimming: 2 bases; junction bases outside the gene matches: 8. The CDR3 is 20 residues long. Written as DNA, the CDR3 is TGTGCCAGCAGCTTAGAACCGGGACTAGCGGGAGGGGGGACCTACAATGAGCAGTTCTTC. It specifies CASSLEPGLAGGGTYNEQFF.

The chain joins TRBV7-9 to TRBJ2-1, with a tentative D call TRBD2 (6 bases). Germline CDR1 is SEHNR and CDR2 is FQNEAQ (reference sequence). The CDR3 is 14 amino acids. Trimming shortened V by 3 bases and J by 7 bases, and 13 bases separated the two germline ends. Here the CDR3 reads CASSLGGNRNEQFF. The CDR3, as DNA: TGTGCCAGCAGCTTGGGCGGGAATAGGAATGAGCAGTTCTTC.

The CDR3 here is CAILAGANYGYTF. The CDR3 DNA sequence: TGTGCCATCCTCGCTGGAGCTAACTATGGCTACACCTTC. The V gene is TRBV10-3, the J gene TRBJ1-2; unclear D gene. Trimming shortened V by 8 bases and J by 0 bases, and 10 bases separated the two germline ends. Germline CDR1 reads ENHRY; CDR2 reads SYGVKD. The CDR3 length is 13 residues.

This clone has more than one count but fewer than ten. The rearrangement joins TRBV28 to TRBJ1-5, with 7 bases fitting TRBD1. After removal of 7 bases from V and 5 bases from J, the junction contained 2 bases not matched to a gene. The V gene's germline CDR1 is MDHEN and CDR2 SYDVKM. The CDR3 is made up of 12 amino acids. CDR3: CASTQGDQPQHF. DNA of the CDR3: TGTGCCAGCACCCAGGGGGATCAGCCCCAGCATTTT.